These 10 T cell receptor beta chains were all obtained from the same sample, sequenced in a study of blood T cell repertoires in COVID-19 (TCRdb year 2020). Library generation was performed with the immunoSEQ multiplex PCR assay. The immuneACCESS repertoire file appears here via TCRdb, limited to in-frame rearrangements. These files lack a portion of the clones; in checked studies, under half of the deficit traces to unresolved V genes, and the cause of the others is not known. This sample holds about 320,000 clones; roughly 90% were observed only once. Around 4.2% of the sample lies in the top ten. The sequencing input was PBMCs or T cells enriched from blood (not recorded which). The receptors were gathered from a woman under 40 who had been exposed to COVID-19.

This chain uses TRBV7-8 with TRBJ2-2; D may be TRBD2 (7 bases). Trimming pared 6 bases from V and 2 bases from J, leaving 19 bases between. The CDR3 has 17 residues. Germline CDR1 SGHVS, CDR2 FQNEAQ. The CDR3 coding sequence is TGTGCCAGCAGACCGTATCGGGGGGCTCAAAACACCGGGGAGCTGTTTTTT. It encodes CASRPYRGAQNTGELFF.

This clone occurred once. The chain uses TRBV9 and TRBJ2-7; D is perhaps TRBD2 (6 bases). CDR3 length: 15 residues. Germline V CDR1 and CDR2: SGDLS, YYNGEE. Trimming took off 3 bases at V and 5 bases at J, with 18 bases between the two ends. CDR3 in DNA: TGTGCCAGCAGCGCCTCCGGGACTGTGTTCGACGAGCAGTACTTC. It specifies CASSASGTVFDEQYF.

The V call is TRBV5-1, the J call TRBJ1-2; D might be TRBD1 (5 bases). Germline values: CDR1 SGHRS, CDR2 YFSETQ. V was clipped by 2 bases and J by 8 bases, with 19 bases between them. The CDR3 contains 15 residues. CDR3: CASSLMGQPHEGYTF. CDR3 bases: TGCGCCAGCAGCTTAATGGGGCAGCCCCATGAGGGCTACACCTTC.

J is TRBJ1-2 and V is TRBV7-2; D might be TRBD1 (5 bases). V lost 5 bases, J lost 6 bases, and 19 bases lay in between. Germline CDR1 is SGHTA and CDR2 is FQGNSA. The CDR3 is 15 amino acids. The DNA for the CDR3 is TGTGCCAGCAGCCCGGGCCAGGGTTGGACGCATGGCTACACCTTC. The encoded protein is CASSPGQGWTHGYTF.

The chain is built from TRBV6-5 and TRBJ1-4, with D possibly matching TRBD1 (6 bases). The germline gives CDR1 MNHEY, CDR2 SVGAGI. The CDR3 has 14 residues. Trimming stripped 7 bases from V and 4 bases from J, with 13 bases between. CDR3 in DNA: TGTGCCAGCATGAGGGAAGGGGGTAATGAAAAACTGTTTTTT. It specifies CASMREGGNEKLFF.

The rearrangement links TRBV5-1 to TRBJ1-5; D perhaps matches TRBD1 (5 bases). There are 14 residues in the CDR3. Trimming took 0 bases from V and 5 from J, leaving 9 bases between them. CDR1 is SGHRS, CDR2 YFSETQ, per germline. CDR3 in amino acids: CASSLAGGYQPQHF. The CDR3 nucleotides read TGCGCCAGCAGCTTGGCCGGGGGGTATCAGCCCCAGCATTTT.

The V call is TRBV3-1 (or the pseudogene TRBV3-2), the J call TRBJ2-3, with 7 nucleotides matching TRBD2. CDR1 is LGHDT and CDR2 is YNNKEL in the germline V gene (reference sequence). The CDR3 covers 17 residues. J gave up 4 bases and V 0 bases, and 10 bases lay outside the gene matches. In DNA form, the CDR3 reads TGTGCCAGCAGCCAAGAGTGGGGGGGTATAGTTTCAGATACGCAGTATTTT. Residues: CASSQEWGGIVSDTQYF.

This chain uses TRBV6-6 with TRBJ1-2; TRBD1 is a possible D gene (5 bases). This CDR3 has 18 amino acids. Germline CDR1 reads MNHNY; CDR2 reads SVGAGI (reference sequence). V was trimmed by 5 bases and J by 4 bases, leaving 26 bases between them. DNA of the CDR3: TGTGCCAGCAGTCAACGGGCGGGGGGTGGCTCGAGAGGCTATGGCTACACCTTC. Translation gives CASSQRAGGGSRGYGYTF.

The chain couples TRBV9 to TRBJ1-1, with a weak D call TRBD1 (5 bases). The V end lost 3 bases, the J end lost 1 base, and 10 bases lay between the germline ends. This CDR3 has 14 residues. Per the germline V gene, CDR1 is SGDLS and CDR2 is YYNGEE. The chain's CDR3 is CASSASQGNTEAFF. The CDR3 region has the DNA TGTGCCAGCAGCGCTTCGCAGGGGAACACTGAAGCTTTCTTT.

V gene TRBV11-1 combines with J gene TRBJ2-3, with D possibly matching TRBD2 (5 bases). The V gene lost 5 bases and the J gene lost 5 bases, with 8 bases spanning the gap. This CDR3 contains 12 residues. Per germline, CDR1 SGHAT and CDR2 FQDESV (reference sequence). CDR3 coding DNA: TGTGCCAGCAGCCCCCGGGAAGATACGCAGTATTTT. Protein: CASSPREDTQYF.